The sequence of this T cell receptor beta chain was determined in a study of blood T cell repertoires in COVID-19 (dated by TCRdb to 2020 to 2022). About the full investigation: Samples covering the acute and convalescent phases of COVID-19 were provided by collaborators in the United States, Italy and Spain. The repertoires were released in a freely available public database meant as a resource for research on the immune response to SARS-CoV-2. Nearly every sample came with metadata listing a de-identified subject ID, COVID-19 status, age in years and sex. Samples were obtained from the ongoing ImmuneRACE study (first 160 participants) and from about 1,300 subjects provided by 6 global collaborators. HLA class I and class II types, where available, came from metadata supplied by the sample provider rather than from assay-based typing. The prospective study material was composed of cDNA or gDNA derived from T cells, B-cell-depleted T cells, or PBMCs. Deeply sampled blood TCRbeta repertoires from subjects exposed to, actively infected with, or recovered from COVID-19 were included in the dataset.

The cysteine opens and the phenylalanine closes a CDR3 of 12 amino acids. Just the 36-base CDR3 DNA is kept, in frame starting at base 1. V was cut back by 4 bases and J by 0 bases, leaving a gap of 7 bases between them. CDR1 and CDR2 are drawn from the germline V gene (reference sequence): GTSNPN, SVGIG. TCRbeta CDR3 regions were amplified from genomic DNA by means of the immunoSEQ Assay, a bias-controlled multiplex PCR. Concerning the study's data processing: Nucleated cell counts per sample were estimated from amplification of reference gene primers within the assay. To quantify the absolute abundance of each unique TCRbeta CDR3 rearrangement, sequence reads were collapsed and filtered. For each sample, productive Simpson clonality was calculated as the square root of Simpson's diversity index across productive rearrangements. TCRdb mirrors the immuneACCESS table, restricted to in-frame sequences. Some clones are absent from its copies; in checked studies, under half trace to an unresolved V gene, and the reason for the others is unknown. From that table come the V and J calls and clone size; the DNA was used to work out D and trimming. For this sample the table gives some 67,000 clones, of which approximately 90% were detected only once. The biggest ten clones account for around 5% of the sample.

Concerning this clone: It lacks a known antigen. Base qualities were left out, and no much larger clone turns up one base away.

The collaborating institutions used their own protocols to collect whole blood in K2EDTA tubes. For TCRbeta analysis, collaborator samples were shipped as frozen whole blood, as isolated PBMCs, or as DNA extracted from either sample type. The paper's findings and limits, for the study overall: The quantity of clinical and demographic metadata differed by source and by participant and was supplied without curation.

This chain joins TRBV30 to TRBJ2-7; the D gene identity is not certain. The material sequenced was peripheral blood. This TCR was recovered from a woman aged 18-29 years with acute or convalescent COVID-19. The CDR3 has the sequence CAWNQRSYEQYF. The nucleotide sequence reads as follows: TGTGCCTGGAATCAGCGCTCCTACGAGCAGTACTTC.